The 5 T cell receptor beta chains listed next were all sequenced from one sample in a study of T-cell memory formation after mild COVID-19. TCRdb re-derived calls from the 5' RACE reads in MiXCR, one entry per CDR3 protein. Of hundreds of thousands of distinct CDR3 sequences in the sample, roughly 18% are singletons; the top ten hold about 11%. The sequencing sample was made of PBMCs or a T cell subset sorted from them (not recorded which). The receptors here all came from an adult woman who had mild COVID-19 (a few samples of this study predate the infection). Cell type and time point are not known.

V is TRBV29-1 and J is TRBJ1-2; D is unresolved. This CDR3 is 12 amino acids long. Germline lookup yields CDR1 SQVTM and CDR2 ANQGSEA. Trimming took off 4 bases at V and 0 bases at J, with 6 bases between the two ends. DNA of the CDR3: TGCAGCGTTGCTGGAACTAACTATGGCTACACCTTC. This sequence encodes CSVAGTNYGYTF.

This clonotype was seen at least ten times. V usage is TRBV12-3 or TRBV12-4 and J usage is TRBJ2-5, with D possibly TRBD1 on 6 matching bases. V lost 6 bases, J lost 3 bases, and 11 bases lay in between. This CDR3 contains 13 residues. CDR3 in DNA: TGTGCCAGCAGACAGGGTCCGAAAGAGACCCAGTACTTC. It codes for CASRQGPKETQYF.

This clonotype has just a few counts. J is TRBJ2-7 and V is TRBV6-1; no reliable D call. The germline CDR1 and CDR2 sequences are MNHNS and SASEGT. The CDR3 covers 13 residues. Trimming pared 9 bases from V and 2 bases from J, leaving 14 bases between. The DNA for the CDR3 is TGTGCCAGTACAGCAAAGCCAACCTACGAGCAGTACTTC. It is translated as CASTAKPTYEQYF.

This clonotype was seen only a few times. The chain employs TRBV5-1 and TRBJ2-3; 9 bases agree with TRBD2. The CDR3 extends over 16 amino acids. Looked up from germline, CDR1 is SGHRS and CDR2 is YFSETQ. Trimming took 0 bases from V and 5 from J; bases not matched to a gene: 7. The CDR3 loop is CASSLGGGAVKDTQYF. The CDR3 nucleotides read TGCGCCAGCAGCTTGGGCGGGGGGGCCGTCAAAGATACGCAGTATTTT. Looking up the rest from reference TRBV5-1 and TRBJ2-3 gives the full variable domain: KAGVTQTPRYLIKTRGQQVTLSCSPISGHRSVSWYQQTPGQGLQFLFEYFSETQRNKGNFPGRFSGRQFSNSRSEMNVSTLELGDSALYLCASSLGGGAVKDTQYFGPGTRLTVL.

The chain recombines TRBV12-3 or TRBV12-4 with TRBJ2-1; tentatively, D is TRBD1 (8 bases). This CDR3 is built from 16 residues. Trimming cost V 5 bases and J 2 bases, with 16 bases left between them. The CDR3 DNA sequence: TGTGCCAGCAGTCCCGCCACAGGGGGGGCCTACAATGAGCAGTTCTTC. It yields the protein CASSPATGGAYNEQFF.